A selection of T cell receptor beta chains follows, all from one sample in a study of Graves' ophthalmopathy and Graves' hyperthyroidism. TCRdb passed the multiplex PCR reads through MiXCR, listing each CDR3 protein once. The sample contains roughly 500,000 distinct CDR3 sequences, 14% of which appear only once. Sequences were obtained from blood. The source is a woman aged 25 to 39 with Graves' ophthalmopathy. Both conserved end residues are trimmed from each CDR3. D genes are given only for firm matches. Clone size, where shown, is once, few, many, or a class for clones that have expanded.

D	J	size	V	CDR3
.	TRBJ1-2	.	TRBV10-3	AISDRGDYGYT
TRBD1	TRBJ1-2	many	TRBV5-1	ASSETGVGYGYT
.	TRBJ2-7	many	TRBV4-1	ASSQEGGRFPTYEQY
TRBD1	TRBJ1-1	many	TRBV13	ASSSPGQPLEAF
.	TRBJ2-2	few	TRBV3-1	ASSQGMRRSPGELF
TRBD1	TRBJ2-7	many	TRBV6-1	ASTNDDRGREQY
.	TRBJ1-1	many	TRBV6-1	ASSTGIRTEAF
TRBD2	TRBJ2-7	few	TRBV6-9	ASSTNRGLAISGYYEQY
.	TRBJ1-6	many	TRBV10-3	AISAGAQNSPLH
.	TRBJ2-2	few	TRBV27	ASTPWAKTGNTGELF
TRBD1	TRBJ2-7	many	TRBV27	ASSLRVFGTGGHEQY
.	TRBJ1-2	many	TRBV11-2	ASSFRSENYGYT